Only one count was recorded for the clone carrying this TCR beta chain. Its target is not known. The method was immunoSEQ multiplex PCR; TCRdb's version includes in-frame clones alone and lacks a portion of them. In the table there are about 130,000 clones, 89% of which are singletons. This CDR3 region has 15 residues. Germline V CDR1 and CDR2: MGHRA, YSYEKL. Trimming cost V 6 bases and J 6 bases, with 18 bases left between them. These data belong to a study of T cell responses to AZD1222 COVID-19 vaccine. Study-wide results and caveats: Donor demographics were predominantly white British with a female majority; clonal diversity may be underestimated. Nearly half of unique spike-specific TCRs reportedly avoided B.1.351 and B.1.1.7 mutated regions. With dominance at 160-218 and 743-854, vaccine-associated CD4 TCRs spanned spike.

The sample consisted of peripheral blood, taken on day 0 of AZD1222 vaccination. This clonotype was sampled from an adult in good health. V usage is TRBV4-1 and J usage is TRBJ2-1; possible D gene TRBD2, 7 bases. CDR3: CASSRGGLGGNEQFF. CDR3 in DNA: TGCGCCAGCAGTCGCGGAGGACTAGGGGGCAATGAGCAGTTCTTC.